This T cell receptor beta chain was observed in a study of regulatory T cells in long-lasting Graves disease. Construction of the TCR beta libraries employed iRepertoire HTBI primers in conjunction with Arm-PCR of CDR3 regions. TCRdb re-called the multiplex PCR reads with MiXCR, one entry per CDR3 protein. The sample holds a few hundred thousand distinct CDR3 sequences, around an eighth seen once. V was cut by 7 bases and J by 3 bases, with 19 bases left in between. Per germline, CDR1 ENHRY and CDR2 SYGVKD. This CDR3 is 16 amino acids long. Time point here: newly diagnosed GD, antithyroid drugs for less than 3 months. From PBMCs, RNA was extracted and then used to make the TCR library. These data are also associated with another study on T cells in Graves' hyperthyroidism and ophthalmopathy. That study reports: The study used the HTBI primer set for a first-round RT-PCR of the TCR CDR3. Appearing also in blood were most of the thyroid clonotypes expanded above 0.001.

The gene calls are TRBV10-3 and TRBJ2-1; tentatively, D is TRBD1 or TRBD2 (6 bases each). The source material was peripheral blood mononuclear cells (PBMCs), sampled at new diagnosis, from a patient treated with antithyroid drugs. The clonotype originates from a man aged 25 to 40 with Graves disease. Here the CDR3 DNA reads TGTGCCATCAACTCCCCCGAGGGGGGAGGCTACAATGAGCAGTTCTTC. Its translation: CAINSPEGGGYNEQFF.